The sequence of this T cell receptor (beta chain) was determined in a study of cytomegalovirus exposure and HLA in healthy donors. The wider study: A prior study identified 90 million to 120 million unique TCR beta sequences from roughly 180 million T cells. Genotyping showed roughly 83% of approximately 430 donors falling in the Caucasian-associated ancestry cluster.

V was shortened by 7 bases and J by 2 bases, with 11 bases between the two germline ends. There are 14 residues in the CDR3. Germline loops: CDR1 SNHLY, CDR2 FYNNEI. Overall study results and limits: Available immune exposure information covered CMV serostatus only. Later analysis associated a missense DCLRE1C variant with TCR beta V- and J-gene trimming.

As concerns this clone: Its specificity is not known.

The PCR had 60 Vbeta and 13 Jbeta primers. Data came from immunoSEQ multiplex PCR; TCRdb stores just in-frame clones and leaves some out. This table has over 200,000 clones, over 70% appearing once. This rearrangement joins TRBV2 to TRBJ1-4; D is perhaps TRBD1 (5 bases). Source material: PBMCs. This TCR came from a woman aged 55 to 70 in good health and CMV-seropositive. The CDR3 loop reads CASKGQVTNEKLFF. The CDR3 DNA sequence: TGTGCCAGCAAGGGGCAGGTGACTAATGAAAAACTGTTTTTT.